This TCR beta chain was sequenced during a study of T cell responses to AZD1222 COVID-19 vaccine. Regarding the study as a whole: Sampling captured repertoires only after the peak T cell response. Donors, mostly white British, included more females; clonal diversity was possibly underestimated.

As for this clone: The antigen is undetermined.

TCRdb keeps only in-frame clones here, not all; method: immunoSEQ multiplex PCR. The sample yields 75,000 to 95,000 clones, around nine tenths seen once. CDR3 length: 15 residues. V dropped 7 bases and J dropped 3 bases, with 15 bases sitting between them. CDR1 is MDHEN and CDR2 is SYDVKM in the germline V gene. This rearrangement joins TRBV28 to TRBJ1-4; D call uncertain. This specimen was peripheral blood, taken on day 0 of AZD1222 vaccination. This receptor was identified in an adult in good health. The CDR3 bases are TGTGCCAGCAATGAGAGGGTGGTGGCTAATGAAAAACTGTTTTTT. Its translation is CASNERVVANEKLFF.